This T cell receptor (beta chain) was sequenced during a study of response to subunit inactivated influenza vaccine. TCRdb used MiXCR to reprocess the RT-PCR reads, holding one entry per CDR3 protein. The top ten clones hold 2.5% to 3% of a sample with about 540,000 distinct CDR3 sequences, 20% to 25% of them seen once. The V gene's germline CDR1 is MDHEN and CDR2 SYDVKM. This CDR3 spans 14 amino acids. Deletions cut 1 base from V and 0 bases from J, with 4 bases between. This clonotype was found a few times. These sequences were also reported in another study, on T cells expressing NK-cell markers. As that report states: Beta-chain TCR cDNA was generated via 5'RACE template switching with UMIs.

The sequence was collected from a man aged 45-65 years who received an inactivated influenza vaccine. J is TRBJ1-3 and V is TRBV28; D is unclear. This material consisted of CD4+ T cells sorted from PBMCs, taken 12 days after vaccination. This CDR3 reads CASSLLISGNTIYF. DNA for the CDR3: TGTGCCAGCAGTTTATTGATCTCTGGAAACACCATATATTTT.